This passage covers 28 T cell receptor beta chains from one sample sequenced in a study of T cell repertoires in cytomegalovirus infection. Their target antigens are unknown. TCRdb passed the reads through MiXCR, listing each CDR3 protein once. The data show roughly 220,000 distinct CDR3 sequences, approximately 38% seen once. The input for sequencing was CD8+ T cells from cultured PBMCs, taken from culture after CMV antigen stimulation. The source is a human donor in good health (CMV status not recorded). Some clones in this sample may be carry-over from other donors' samples.

This clonotype was counted only a few times. This chain connects TRBV7-9 to TRBJ2-5, with D possibly matching TRBD1 (6 bases). The V and J ends lost 5 bases and 3 bases respectively, with 19 bases between them. Per germline, CDR1 SEHNR and CDR2 FQNEAQ (reference sequence). This CDR3 is built from 16 residues. The CDR3 spells CASSETPDRRKETQYF. The CDR3 DNA follows: TGTGCCAGCAGCGAGACACCCGACAGGAGAAAAGAGACCCAGTACTTC.

This chain connects TRBV9 to TRBJ2-1; 8 positions match TRBD2. This CDR3 contains 15 residues. V dropped 4 bases and J dropped 5; count of bases not matched to a gene: 8. From germline, CDR1 is SGDLS and CDR2 YYNGEE. CDR3 nucleotides: TGTGCCAGCAGCCCTGGCGGGGGGACTCACAATGAGCAGTTCTTC. Its protein product is CASSPGGGTHNEQFF.

This clonotype was recorded a few times. This rearrangement joins TRBV11-1 to TRBJ2-7, with D unresolved. The CDR3 loop spans 14 amino acids. V was pared by 2 bases and J by 6 bases, with 14 bases between. From germline, CDR1 is SGHAT and CDR2 FQDESV (reference sequence). CDR3 protein: CASSLSGGRLEQYF. In nucleotides, the CDR3 is TGTGCCAGCAGCTTATCTGGCGGCCGCCTCGAGCAGTACTTC.

This sequence joins TRBV29-1 and TRBJ1-2; D call uncertain. V was trimmed by 0 bases and J by 1 base, leaving 12 bases between them. The germline V gene has CDR1 SQVTM and CDR2 ANQGSEA. This CDR3 spans 15 amino acids. For the CDR3, the DNA is TGCAGCGTTGAAGACGTTCCGGGATTTAACTATGGCTACACCTTC. Protein product: CSVEDVPGFNYGYTF.

This clonotype was seen many times. V and J are TRBV7-6 and TRBJ2-3; D is undetermined. Germline values: CDR1 SGHVS, CDR2 FNYEAQ. The CDR3 has 14 residues. Deletions cut 5 bases from V and 0 bases from J, with 9 bases between. As DNA, the CDR3 is TGTGCCAGCAGCCCCCTAGGGAGCACAGATACGCAGTATTTT. This codes for CASSPLGSTDTQYF.

V gene TRBV7-8 combines with J gene TRBJ2-1, with no clear D. Per the germline V gene, CDR1 is SGHVS and CDR2 is FQNEAQ. The CDR3 has 12 residues. V dropped 5 bases and J dropped 9 bases, with 11 bases sitting between them. CDR3 sequence: CASSRQDPEQFF. The CDR3 DNA reads TGTGCCAGCAGCAGACAAGATCCTGAGCAGTTCTTC.

The V gene is TRBV7-8, the J gene TRBJ1-4, with D hard to call. The CDR3 totals 13 residues. V gave up 5 bases and J gave up 5 bases, with 9 bases separating them. Germline V lookup: CDR1 SGHVS, CDR2 FQNEAQ. The CDR3 protein is CASSTDLNEKLFF. Here the CDR3 DNA reads TGTGCCAGCAGCACGGACCTAAATGAAAAACTGTTTTTT.

This clonotype showed up just once. The chain carries TRBV20-1 and TRBJ1-6, with D uncertain. Looked up from germline, CDR1 is DFQATT and CDR2 is SNEGSKA (reference sequence). The CDR3 is made up of 12 amino acids. DNA of the CDR3: TGCAGGCGGGGTAGGCGGAATTCACCCCTCCACTTT. Residues: CRRGRRNSPLHF.

This clonotype turned up a few times. This chain connects TRBV4-1 to TRBJ2-1; TRBD2 aligns across 7 bases. The CDR3 length is 17 residues. V was pared by 0 bases and J by 7 bases, with 12 bases of the junction left unmatched. Per the germline V gene, CDR1 is MGHRA and CDR2 is YSYEKL. CDR3 nucleotide sequence: TGCGCCAGCAGCCAAGATGGGATAGCGGGCTTTTATAATGAGCAGTTCTTC. It translates to CASSQDGIAGFYNEQFF.

This clonotype was seen only a few times. The V call is TRBV4-1, the J call TRBJ2-1, with 7 bases aligning to TRBD2. V shed 5 bases, J shed 6 bases, and the junction held 7 bases outside the gene matches. This CDR3 contains 14 residues. The germline gives CDR1 MGHRA, CDR2 YSYEKL. The CDR3 DNA sequence: TGCGCCAGCAGCTTGCGGGAGAAGGGCAATGAGCAGTTCTTC. This gives the protein CASSLREKGNEQFF.

V and J are TRBV5-4 and TRBJ2-7; D gene ambiguous. The CDR3 is 14 amino acids. The germline V gene encodes CDR1 SGHNT and CDR2 YYREEE (reference sequence). Trimming left V 4 bases short and J 2 bases short, with 13 bases between. The CDR3 coding sequence is TGTGCCAGCAGCCCCTTTGGCAGAGCCTACGAGCAGTACTTC. Translating gives CASSPFGRAYEQYF.

The chain uses TRBV27 and TRBJ2-1, with TRBD2 identical over 11 bases. CDR3 length: 16 amino acids. The germline CDR1 and CDR2 sequences are MNHEY and SMNVEV (reference sequence). J lost 1 base, V lost 5 bases, and 4 bases had no gene match. For the CDR3, the DNA is TGTGCCAGCAGTACGGGACTAGCGGAATCCTACAATGAGCAGTTCTTC. This codes for CASSTGLAESYNEQFF.

The chain joins TRBV2 to TRBJ2-7; TRBD1 agrees at 8 bases. The CDR3 is made up of 13 amino acids. CDR1 is SNHLY and CDR2 is FYNNEI in the germline V gene. The ends lost 4 bases at V and 1 base at J; junction bases unmatched: 0. The DNA for the CDR3 is TGTGCCAGCAGTGGGACAGGGTCCTACGAGCAGTACTTC. It is translated as CASSGTGSYEQYF.

The chain uses TRBV6-6 and TRBJ2-1, with 9 bases matching TRBD1. In germline, CDR1 is MNHNY, CDR2 SVGAGI (reference sequence). With V trimmed by 8 bases and J by 9 bases, 14 bases remained unmatched. The CDR3 loop spans 15 amino acids. The CDR3 DNA is TGTGCCAGCGGTGCACAGGGGGCTACGGAAGGTGAGCAGTTCTTC. Its translation is CASGAQGATEGEQFF.

This clonotype has only a few counts. The chain joins TRBV6-6 to TRBJ2-1; no firm D call. V lost 2 bases to trimming and J lost 6 bases, with 2 bases between them. This CDR3 has 11 residues. CDR1 MNHNY and CDR2 SVGAGI come from the germline V gene (reference sequence). CDR3 nucleotide sequence: TGTGCCAGCAGTTACAGCAATGAGCAGTTCTTC. Amino acid sequence: CASSYSNEQFF.

V is TRBV7-3 and J is TRBJ2-7, with 15 bases aligning to TRBD2. With V trimmed by 5 bases and J by 1 base, 12 bases remained unmatched. The length of the CDR3 is 19 residues. The V gene's germline CDR1 is SGHTA and CDR2 FQGTGA. The CDR3 sequence: CASSTLGLAGGPISYEQYF. CDR3 nucleotide sequence: TGTGCCAGCAGCACACTCGGACTAGCGGGGGGGCCGATTTCCTACGAGCAGTACTTC.

This clonotype showed up just once. This chain uses TRBV12-5 with TRBJ1-1; 8 nucleotides match TRBD1. Germline loops: CDR1 LGHNT, CDR2 FRNRAP. The junction had 12 bases not matched to a gene; V was cut back by 7 bases and J by 8 bases. The CDR3 contains 14 residues. The CDR3: CASAPDREKTEAFF. The CDR3 DNA sequence: TGTGCTAGTGCCCCGGACAGGGAAAAGACCGAAGCTTTCTTT.

This chain joins TRBV12-3 or TRBV12-4 and TRBJ1-1; TRBD1 is a possible D gene (6 bases). Between the trimmed V and J ends, which lost 6 bases and 1 base, there was a span of 18 bases. This CDR3 spans 16 amino acids. In DNA form, the CDR3 reads TGTGCCAGCAGCCTCGGCCGGGGGGCGACGAACACTGAAGCTTTCTTT. It yields the protein CASSLGRGATNTEAFF.

This clonotype was recorded a few times. The chain joins TRBV10-3 to TRBJ2-7; 9 bases are shared with TRBD1. CDR1 and CDR2 from the germline V gene are ENHRY and SYGVKD. V was pared by 6 bases and J by 1 base, with 7 bases of the junction left unmatched. The length of the CDR3 is 15 residues. The CDR3 sequence is CAIRGPGQGSYEQYF. The CDR3 nucleotides read TGTGCCATCAGAGGTCCGGGACAGGGATCCTACGAGCAGTACTTC.

About this clonotype itself: A junction end diverges from the germline sequence, so it may reflect a read error. V and J are TRBV6-1 and TRBJ1-2, with D possibly matching TRBD1 (5 bases). This CDR3 is 13 amino acids long. Per the germline V gene, CDR1 is MNHNS and CDR2 is SASEGT. CDR3 residues: CASREGFGTGYTF. The CDR3 region has the DNA TGTGCCAGCAGAGAAGGCTTCGGGACCGGCTACACCTTC.

This clonotype was picked up a small number of times. V gene TRBV12-3 or TRBV12-4 combines with J gene TRBJ2-1, with D perhaps TRBD1 or TRBD2 (5 bases each). The CDR3 spans 15 residues. V was shortened by 1 base and J by 9 bases, with 16 bases between the two germline ends. This CDR3 reads CASSLDSQGGGEQFF. CDR3 coding DNA: TGTGCCAGCAGTTTAGACAGTCAGGGTGGAGGTGAGCAGTTCTTC.

This rearrangement joins TRBV2 to TRBJ2-2; TRBD1 matches 11 bases. V was pared by 2 bases and J by 5 bases, with 7 bases of the junction left unmatched. Germline values: CDR1 SNHLY, CDR2 FYNNEI. This CDR3 is 17 amino acids long. CDR3 in amino acids: CASSEYLGTGGTGELFF. For the CDR3, the DNA is TGTGCCAGCAGTGAATATCTGGGGACAGGGGGTACCGGGGAGCTGTTTTTT. Looking up the rest from reference TRBV2 and TRBJ2-2 gives the full variable domain: EPEVTQTPSHQVTQMGQEVILRCVPISNHLYFYWYRQILGQKVEFLVSFYNNEISEKSEIFDDQFSVERPDGSNFTLKIRSTKLEDSAMYFCASSEYLGTGGTGELFFGEGSRLTVL.

The V and J genes are TRBV11-2 and TRBJ2-1, with a possible D match to TRBD2 (6 bases). Germline V CDR1 and CDR2: SGHAT, FQNNGV. The CDR3 has 15 residues. The V end was cut by 2 bases, the J end by 3 bases, with 11 bases between. The CDR3 here is CASSLLVGLYNEQFF. In DNA form, the CDR3 reads TGTGCCAGCAGCTTATTGGTGGGACTCTACAATGAGCAGTTCTTC.

The chain is built from TRBV4-1 and TRBJ2-5; D gene uncertain. V gave up 1 base and J gave up 5 bases, with 8 bases separating them. Germline V lookup: CDR1 MGHRA, CDR2 YSYEKL. The CDR3 is 13 amino acids. The CDR3 bases are TGCGCCAGCAGCCAAGTCCCTGGGGAGACCCAGTACTTC. It is translated as CASSQVPGETQYF.

The chain couples TRBV6-1 to TRBJ2-1; 8 bases match TRBD2. The V segment lost 5 bases and the J segment 5 bases; nucleotides outside the gene matches: 8. Germline assignment: CDR1 MNHNS and CDR2 SASEGT. CDR3 length: 15 amino acids. CDR3 DNA: TGTGCCAGCAGTAAATTAGCGGGAACCGACAATGAGCAGTTCTTC. It translates to CASSKLAGTDNEQFF.

A few counts support this clonotype. The chain employs TRBV2 and TRBJ2-7; no reliable D call. CDR3 length: 13 residues. V was trimmed by 4 bases and J by 2 bases, leaving 9 bases between them. CDR1 and CDR2 (germline): SNHLY, FYNNEI. The CDR3 DNA follows: TGTGCCAGCAGTGCGGCAGCCACCTACGAGCAGTACTTC. Translated, it gives CASSAAATYEQYF.

This clonotype was counted a few times. The rearrangement uses TRBV7-8 and TRBJ2-2, with 9 nucleotides matching TRBD1. With V trimmed by 5 bases and J by 3 bases, 7 bases remained unmatched. The CDR3 loop spans 16 amino acids. Germline CDR1 reads SGHVS; CDR2 reads FQNEAQ. The CDR3 sequence: CASSDTGGVDTGELFF. In nucleotides, the CDR3 is TGTGCCAGCAGCGATACAGGGGGCGTTGACACCGGGGAGCTGTTTTTT.

The V call is TRBV5-6, the J call TRBJ2-7, with D possibly matching TRBD1 (6 bases). Trimming left V 4 bases short and J 5 bases short, with 13 bases between. Germline CDR1 SGHDT, CDR2 YYEEEE. CDR3 length: 13 residues. The CDR3 loop reads CASSLRTAHEQYF. Here the CDR3 DNA reads TGTGCCAGCAGCCTACGGACAGCCCACGAGCAGTACTTC.